This T cell receptor beta chain derives from a study of cytomegalovirus exposure and HLA in healthy donors. Points from the study as a whole: There were approximately 150 TCR beta chains listed as cytomegalovirus-associated.

As regards this clone: Its antigen is unknown.

13 Jbeta primers and 60 Vbeta primers were used for the PCR. Here immunoSEQ multiplex PCR was the method, and the copy in TCRdb shows in-frame clones only, minus some. The table lists around 140,000 clones, roughly 73% of them singletons. This CDR3 spans 13 amino acids. From germline, CDR1 is SQVTM and CDR2 ANQGSEA. Trimming took 3 bases from V and 0 from J, leaving 9 bases between them. The sequencing sample was made of PBMCs. The V gene is TRBV29-1, the J gene TRBJ2-7; D might be TRBD1 (6 bases). The receptor was isolated from a female donor in good health and CMV-seronegative. The chain's CDR3 is CSVDTGSSYEQYF. The CDR3 DNA sequence: TGCAGCGTTGATACAGGGAGCTCCTACGAGCAGTACTTC.